This TCR beta chain was recovered during a study of blood T cell repertoires in COVID-19. Overall study context: Material from acute and convalescent COVID-19 was sourced from the United States, Italy and Spain. The analysed material was cDNA or gDNA that came from T cells, B-cell-depleted T cells, or PBMCs.

The length of the CDR3 is 14 residues. The germline V gene has CDR1 LNHDA and CDR2 SQIVND (reference sequence). Trimming pared 5 bases from V and 7 bases from J, leaving 12 bases between. Original data processing: Estimated nucleated cell counts came from reference gene primer amplification. The protocol was immunoSEQ multiplex PCR, while the TCRdb copy is restricted to in-frame clones and leaves out a portion. The D gene and trimming were derived from the DNA, and the V and J assignments and clone size from that table. The sample yields over 120,000 clones, about four fifths seen once. Only a few counts were recorded for this clone.

The chain has TRBV19 and TRBJ1-6; D may be TRBD1 (6 bases). The TCR originated in a man between 65 and 79 years old who had recovered from COVID-19. Sequenced sample: peripheral blood. CDR3 amino acids: CASSPDRSNSPLHF. DNA for the CDR3: TGTGCCAGTAGTCCCGACAGGTCCAATTCACCCCTCCACTTT.